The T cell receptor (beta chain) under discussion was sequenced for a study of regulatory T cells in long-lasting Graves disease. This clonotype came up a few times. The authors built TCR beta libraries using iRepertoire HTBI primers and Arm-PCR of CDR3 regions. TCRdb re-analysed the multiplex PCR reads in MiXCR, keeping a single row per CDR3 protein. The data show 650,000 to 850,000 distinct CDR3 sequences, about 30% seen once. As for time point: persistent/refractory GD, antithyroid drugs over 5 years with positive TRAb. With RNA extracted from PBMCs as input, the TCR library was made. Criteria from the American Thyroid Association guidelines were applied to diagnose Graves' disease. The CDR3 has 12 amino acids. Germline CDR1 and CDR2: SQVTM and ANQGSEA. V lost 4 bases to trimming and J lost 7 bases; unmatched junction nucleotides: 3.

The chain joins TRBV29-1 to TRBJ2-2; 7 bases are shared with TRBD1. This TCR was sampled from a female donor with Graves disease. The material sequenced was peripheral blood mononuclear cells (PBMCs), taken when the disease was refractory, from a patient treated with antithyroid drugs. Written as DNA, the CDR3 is TGCAGCGTTGGACAGGGCGACGGGGAGCTGTTTTTT. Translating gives CSVGQGDGELFF.